This is a list of T cell receptor beta chains from one sample in a study of blood T cell repertoires in COVID-19. The table came from immunoSEQ multiplex PCR; TCRdb's copy has only in-frame clones and leaves some out. The table lists about 200,000 clones, 70% to 90% of them singletons. Sequenced material: PBMCs or T cells enriched from blood (not recorded which). These receptors were collected from a woman aged 35 to 49 with acute COVID-19. CDR3s include the opening cysteine and the closing phenylalanine or tryptophan. The order of the fields is J gene, D gene, clone size, V gene, CDR3 length, CDR3 protein, CDR3 DNA. A D gene is named only where the DNA matches it firmly. Size tells how often a clone was seen (once, few, many) or the class of an expanded clone, and some rows leave it out.

>TRBJ2-7|.|.|TRBV7-2|13
CASTQLESYEQYF
TGTGCCAGCACCCAACTTGAATCCTACGAGCAGTACTTC
>TRBJ1-2|.|.|TRBV28|13
CASSLGQGYGYTF
TGTGCCAGCAGTTTAGGGCAGGGCTATGGCTACACCTTC
>TRBJ1-2|.|once|TRBV7-3|14
CASSLDRHNYGYTF
TGTGCCAGCAGCTTAGACAGGCATAACTATGGCTACACCTTC
>TRBJ2-2|.|.|TRBV5-1|16
CASSGRQVRDTGELFF
TGCGCCAGCAGCGGAAGACAGGTACGGGACACCGGGGAGCTGTTTTTT
>TRBJ1-2|.|.|TRBV10-3|14
CAISESGRGERYTF
TGTGCCATCAGTGAGTCTGGGCGGGGTGAGCGCTACACCTTC
>TRBJ1-1|.|.|TRBV29-1|16
CSVVSIAGLRNTEAFF
TGCAGCGTTGTCTCAATCGCGGGGTTACGGAACACTGAAGCTTTCTTT
>TRBJ1-1|.|.|TRBV9|13
CASSVRGNTEAFF
TGTGCCAGCAGCGTGCGGGGGAACACTGAAGCTTTCTTT
>TRBJ2-7|TRBD1|.|TRBV19|14
CASSFGTAFYEQYF
TGTGCCAGTAGTTTCGGGACAGCGTTCTACGAGCAGTACTTC
>TRBJ2-3|.|.|TRBV19|13
CASGLTGTDTQYF
TGTGCCAGTGGCCTCACAGGTACCGATACGCAGTATTTT
>TRBJ1-5|.|.|TRBV19|17
CASSIDRGREGNQPQHF
TGTGCCAGTAGTATAGATAGGGGCAGGGAGGGCAATCAGCCCCAGCATTTT
>TRBJ2-3|TRBD2|.|TRBV29-1|14
CSVDTSGNSDTQYF
TGCAGCGTTGACACTAGCGGGAACTCAGATACGCAGTATTTT
>TRBJ2-2|.|.|TRBV25-1|12
CASSALTGELFF
TGTGCCAGCAGTGCACTCACCGGGGAGCTGTTTTTT
>TRBJ2-7|.|.|TRBV9|15
CASSALPGSAHEQYF
TGTGCCAGCAGCGCCCTCCCCGGGAGCGCACACGAGCAGTACTTC
>TRBJ2-1|TRBD2|.|TRBV19|15
CASSREGGSYNEQFF
TGTGCCAGTAGTAGGGAGGGAGGGTCCTACAATGAGCAGTTCTTC
>TRBJ2-2|TRBD1|.|TRBV19|14
CASSTQGMAGELFF
TGTGCCAGTAGTACACAGGGGATGGCCGGGGAGCTGTTTTTT
>TRBJ2-1|TRBD2|.|TRBV19|17
CASTYGGLAGGDNEQFF
TGTGCCAGTACCTATGGCGGACTAGCGGGAGGCGACAATGAGCAGTTCTTC
>TRBJ2-3|.|.|TRBV28|14
CASGIGGATDTQYF
TGTGCCAGCGGCATTGGGGGGGCGACAGATACGCAGTATTTT
>TRBJ2-2|TRBD1|.|TRBV11-2|16
CASSSLYRGDTGELFF
TGTGCCAGCAGCTCTCTGTACAGGGGAGACACCGGGGAGCTGTTTTTT
>TRBJ2-1|TRBD2|.|TRBV27|14
CASSWRRESYEQLF
TGTGCCAGCAGTTGGAGGCGGGAGAGTTATGAGCAGCTCTTC
>TRBJ2-1|TRBD1|once|TRBV29-1|15
CSVLAGGSSYNEQFF
TGCAGCGTTTTGGCAGGGGGAAGCTCCTACAATGAGCAGTTCTTC
>TRBJ1-1|TRBD1|.|TRBV14|18
CASSLRAGTGKRNTEAFF
TGTGCCAGCAGCCTACGTGCCGGGACAGGTAAAAGGAACACTGAAGCTTTCTTT
>TRBJ1-1|TRBD1|.|TRBV7-2|14
CASSLDRGPTEAFF
TGTGCCAGCAGCCTGGACAGGGGGCCCACTGAAGCTTTCTTT
>TRBJ1-3|TRBD1|.|TRBV11-2|17
CASSPRDRGLGGNTIYF
TGTGCCAGCAGCCCGCGGGACAGGGGGCTTGGGGGGAACACCATATATTTT
>TRBJ2-1|.|few|TRBV7-9|13
CASSLGHLGEQFF
TGTGCCAGCAGCTTAGGGCACCTTGGTGAGCAGTTCTTC
>TRBJ2-1|.|.|TRBV11-2|13
CASSRGSYNEQFF
TGTGCCAGCAGCAGGGGATCCTACAATGAGCAGTTCTTC
>TRBJ2-1|TRBD2|.|TRBV3-1/TRBV3-2|15
CASSQAPSGRDEQFF
TGTGCCAGCAGCCAAGCCCCTAGCGGGAGGGATGAGCAGTTCTTC
>TRBJ2-1|TRBD2|.|TRBV5-5|15
CASSLTTSVYNEQFF
TGTGCCAGCAGCTTGACCACTAGCGTGTACAATGAGCAGTTCTTC
>TRBJ2-1|TRBD1|once|TRBV5-6|15
CASSVPRGQGNEQFF
TGTGCCAGCAGCGTCCCAAGGGGGCAAGGGAATGAGCAGTTCTTC
>TRBJ2-1|.|.|TRBV11-2|15
CASSLVAATYNEQFF
TGTGCCAGCAGCTTAGTGGCGGCTACCTACAATGAGCAGTTCTTC
>TRBJ1-2|TRBD1|.|TRBV19|15
CASSLGGQGVDGYTF
TGTGCCAGTAGTCTCGGAGGACAGGGGGTGGATGGCTACACCTTC
>TRBJ1-2|.|.|TRBV27|14
CASRRTVTNYGYTF
TGTGCCAGCAGGAGGACAGTGACTAACTATGGCTACACCTTC
>TRBJ2-7|.|.|TRBV7-2|15
CASSVSTGVAYEQYF
TGTGCCAGCAGCGTCTCGACCGGAGTAGCCTACGAGCAGTACTTC
>TRBJ1-5|.|.|TRBV27|16
CASSLSPHRVGQPQHF
TGTGCCAGCAGTTTATCCCCCCACAGGGTTGGTCAGCCCCAGCATTTT
>TRBJ1-5|.|once|TRBV12-3/TRBV12-4|12
CASSFSGQPQHF
TGTGCCAGCAGTTTCAGTGGCCAGCCCCAGCATTTT
>TRBJ1-6|.|few|TRBV30|12
CAATRARSPLHF
TGTGCCGCAACTAGGGCCAGATCACCCCTCCACTTT
>TRBJ1-1|.|.|TRBV7-2|15
CASSPQGSLNTEAFF
TGTGCCAGCAGCCCCCAGGGCTCTTTGAACACTGAAGCTTTCTTT
>TRBJ2-5|.|.|TRBV9|15
CASSVGTSLFETQYF
TGTGCCAGCAGCGTAGGAACTAGCTTGTTTGAGACCCAGTACTTC
>TRBJ1-1|.|.|TRBV30|11
CAWSHRDPEAF
TGTGCCTGGAGCCATCGGGATCCCGAGGCTTTT
>TRBJ2-5|.|.|TRBV3-1/TRBV3-2|14
CASSQGRGQETQYF
TGTGCCAGCAGCCAAGGACGGGGGCAAGAGACCCAGTACTTC
>TRBJ1-2|.|.|TRBV28|13
CASSLLAGFGYTF
TGTGCCAGCAGTTTATTGGCCGGGTTCGGCTACACCTTC
>TRBJ2-1|TRBD2|.|TRBV28|15
CASSLGGRVDNEQFF
TGTGCCAGCAGTTTGGGCGGGAGGGTGGACAATGAGCAGTTCTTC
>TRBJ1-4|.|.|TRBV28|16
CASSLGVPRGGEKLFF
TGTGCCAGCAGTTTGGGGGTGCCTCGGGGAGGTGAAAAACTGTTTTTT
>TRBJ2-1|TRBD1|.|TRBV19|16
CASSIGVETGVNEQFF
TGTGCCAGTAGTATTGGGGTAGAGACAGGGGTCAATGAGCAGTTCTTC
>TRBJ2-5|.|.|TRBV29-1|12
CSVRLDQETQYF
TGCAGCGTACGACTAGACCAAGAGACCCAGTACTTC
>TRBJ2-1|TRBD2|.|TRBV9|16
CASSVGLAGAPPGQFF
TGTGCCAGCAGCGTAGGACTAGCGGGAGCTCCCCCCGGGCAGTTCTTC
>TRBJ2-3|TRBD1|.|TRBV7-3|14
CASSPGTVTDTQYF
TGTGCCAGCAGCCCCGGGACAGTCACAGATACGCAGTATTTT
>TRBJ2-1|.|.|TRBV18|12
CASSEIGNEQFF
TGTGCCAGCTCCGAGATTGGCAATGAGCAGTTCTTC
>TRBJ2-1|.|.|TRBV7-2|12
CASSLSSDEQFF
TGTGCCAGCAGCCTATCGTCGGATGAGCAGTTCTTC
>TRBJ1-2|.|.|TRBV19|12
CASSNRDHGYTF
TGTGCCAGTAGTAACAGGGATCATGGCTACACCTTC
>TRBJ1-1|TRBD1|.|TRBV2|11
CASSRGPGAFF
TGTGCCAGCTCGAGGGGGCCGGGGGCTTTCTTT
>TRBJ2-3|TRBD2|.|TRBV28|16
CASSSIAGGSGDTQYF
TGTGCCAGCAGTTCCATAGCGGGAGGGTCGGGAGATACGCAGTATTTT
>TRBJ2-7|.|once|TRBV7-6|15
CASSLVPPGKYEQYF
TGTGCCAGCAGCTTAGTCCCTCCTGGCAAGTACGAGCAGTACTTC
>TRBJ2-7|TRBD2|.|TRBV7-8|15
CASSLAGGVGYEQYF
TGTGCCAGCAGCTTAGCGGGGGGGGTTGGCTACGAGCAGTACTTC
>TRBJ1-5|.|.|TRBV19|13
CASSGDSNQPQHF
TGTGCCAGTTCCGGGGATAGCAATCAGCCCCAGCATTTT